The 10 T cell receptor beta chains below were found in one sample sequenced in a study of blood T cell repertoires in COVID-19. Only in-frame clones appear in the TCRdb table, and some are missing; sequencing was by immunoSEQ multiplex PCR. Of around 94,000 clones in the sample, roughly 81% are singletons; the top ten hold about a tenth. The sequencing sample was made of peripheral blood. These receptor sequences come from a middle-aged man with active or convalescent COVID-19.

The chain uses TRBV20-1 and TRBJ2-1; tentatively, D is TRBD1 (7 bases). Trimming stripped 3 bases from V and 5 bases from J, with 14 bases between. The length of the CDR3 is 14 residues. Germline V gene data show CDR1 as DFQATT and CDR2 as SNEGSKA (reference sequence). The CDR3 spells CSASSQGGNNEQFF. The CDR3 DNA follows: TGCAGTGCTAGTAGCCAGGGGGGAAACAATGAGCAGTTCTTC.

This chain links TRBV6-1 with TRBJ1-1; 8 nucleotides align to TRBD1. The CDR3 runs to 17 residues. Germline CDR1 MNHNS, CDR2 SASEGT. Trimming removed 3 bases from V and 1 base from J; junction bases left unmatched: 10. Written as DNA, the CDR3 is TGTGCCAGCAGTGACGCCTTAAGAGGGACAGGGAACACTGAAGCTTTCTTT. It codes for CASSDALRGTGNTEAFF.

The chain has TRBV27 and TRBJ2-5; D is perhaps TRBD2 (5 bases). V lost 6 bases and J lost 0, with 8 bases in between. Germline CDR1 MNHEY, CDR2 SMNVEV (reference sequence). There are 13 residues in the CDR3. In DNA form, the CDR3 reads TGTGCCAGCAGGGGGAGAAACCAAGAGACCCAGTACTTC. Translated: CASRGRNQETQYF.

The rearrangement uses TRBV7-6 and TRBJ2-2; TRBD2 is a possible D gene (5 bases). This CDR3 spans 15 amino acids. V shed 2 bases and J shed 0 bases, with 7 bases lying between them. Germline V lookup: CDR1 SGHVS, CDR2 FNYEAQ. The CDR3 is CASSLSGPNTGELFF. The CDR3 coding sequence is TGTGCCAGCAGCTTAAGCGGCCCGAACACCGGGGAGCTGTTTTTT.

The V and J genes are TRBV9 and TRBJ2-7; 9 positions agree with TRBD1. The CDR3 sequence is 16 residues long. Per the germline V gene, CDR1 is SGDLS and CDR2 is YYNGEE. V gave up 4 bases and J gave up 7 bases; unmatched junction bases: 15. The CDR3 region has the DNA TGTGCCAGCAGCCCCCAAAGACCGGGACAGGGAAGAGAGCAGTACTTC. Its protein is CASSPQRPGQGREQYF.

This rearrangement joins TRBV5-1 to TRBJ2-1; 8 bases match TRBD2. The CDR3 runs to 14 residues. The ends lost 6 bases at V and 5 bases at J; junction bases unmatched: 7. Germline loops: CDR1 SGHRS, CDR2 YFSETQ. The CDR3 DNA sequence: TGCGCCAGCAATTCCGGGGGGGTTGACAATGAGCAGTTCTTC. Protein: CASNSGGVDNEQFF.

This sequence joins TRBV3-1 (or the pseudogene TRBV3-2) and TRBJ1-6; TRBD1 matches at 7 bases. V was clipped by 3 bases and J by 7 bases; unmatched bases: 3. The V gene's germline CDR1 is LGHDT and CDR2 YNNKEL (reference sequence). The CDR3 is made up of 14 amino acids. The DNA of the CDR3 is TGTGCCAGCAGCCAGCAGGGGGAAAATTCACCCCTCCACTTT. This encodes CASSQQGENSPLHF.

The DNA of the CDR3 is TGTGCCAGCAGCAAAGAAAGGGACAAGGGGCAAGAGACCCAGTACTTC. Translating it yields CASSKERDKGQETQYF. The rearrangement joins TRBV21-1 to TRBJ2-5; TRBD1 is the table's D call and was not checked against the DNA. TRBV21-1 is an annotated pseudogene. The CDR3 has 16 amino acids.

V gene TRBV6-5 combines with J gene TRBJ2-3, with D unclear. This CDR3 region has 12 residues. V lost 8 bases and J 1 base, leaving 7 bases between the germline ends. Germline lookup yields CDR1 MNHEY and CDR2 SVGAGI. CDR3 amino acids: CASSPGTDTQYF. The CDR3 bases are TGTGCCAGCTCCCCAGGCACAGATACGCAGTATTTT.

V is TRBV5-4 and J is TRBJ1-2; D is perhaps TRBD1 (5 bases). Deletions cut 0 bases from V and 8 bases from J, with 17 bases between. Germline CDR1 and CDR2: SGHNT and YYREEE (reference sequence). CDR3 length: 15 amino acids. The CDR3 DNA reads as TGTGCCAGCAGCTTGGAGGCCCGCCAGGGATACGGCTACACCTTC. This translates into CASSLEARQGYGYTF.